Presented here are 28 T cell receptor beta chains from one specimen sequenced in a study of blood T cell repertoires in COVID-19. TCRdb's table, derived via immunoSEQ multiplex PCR, lists solely in-frame clones and lacks some. The repertoire has about 70,000 clones, 88% of them found once; the top ten carry under 1.5%. The sample was peripheral blood. These receptors came from a human donor in a cohort sampled during active COVID-19.

This rearrangement joins TRBV6-5 to TRBJ2-5, with D tentatively TRBD2 (6 bases). Germline values: CDR1 MNHEY, CDR2 SVGAGI. This CDR3 contains 14 residues. The V end was cut by 7 bases, the J end by 3 bases, with 15 bases between. In nucleotides, the CDR3 is TGTGCCAGCACTGGGGGAGGCATGAAAGAGACCCAGTACTTC. Translated, it gives CASTGGGMKETQYF.

V usage is TRBV28 and J usage is TRBJ2-3, with 7 bases aligning to TRBD1. The junction had 3 bases not matched to a gene; V was cut back by 5 bases and J by 4 bases. The CDR3 consists of 13 residues. Germline values: CDR1 MDHEN, CDR2 SYDVKM. In nucleotides, the CDR3 is TGTGCCAGCAGTCTTACAGGGGCAGATACGCAGTATTTT. Its translation is CASSLTGADTQYF.

This rearrangement joins TRBV5-4 to TRBJ2-5; 12 bases fit TRBD2. Germline CDR1 and CDR2: SGHNT and YYREEE (reference sequence). The CDR3 sequence is 15 residues long. Unmatched junction bases numbered 4, after V lost 3 bases and J lost 4 bases. CDR3 sequence reads: CASSYPGLAGETQYF. As DNA, the CDR3 is TGTGCCAGCAGCTATCCGGGACTAGCGGGAGAGACCCAGTACTTC.

The CDR3 region has the DNA TGCAGCGTGTCAGCGTCCGCCCGTTCGGAGCAGTACTTC. Protein product: CSVSASARSEQYF. This chain uses TRBV29-1 with TRBJ2-7; no firm D call. The germline gives CDR1 SQVTM, CDR2 ANQGSEA. This CDR3 has 13 amino acids. V was shortened by 6 bases and J by 7 bases, with 19 bases between the two germline ends.

This clone has just a few counts. This chain joins TRBV6-2 or TRBV6-3 and TRBJ1-1; 9 bases line up with TRBD1. The trim removed 0 bases at V and 5 bases at J, leaving 4 bases unmatched. Germline V gives CDR1 MNHEY, CDR2 SVGEGT. The CDR3 covers 15 residues. This CDR3 reads CASSYSGQGKTEAFF. CDR3 bases: TGTGCCAGCAGTTACTCTGGACAGGGGAAGACTGAAGCTTTCTTT.

The CDR3 loop reads CASNPGAGVADTQYF. For the CDR3, the DNA is TGTGCCAGCAACCCGGGGGCGGGAGTTGCAGATACGCAGTATTTT. The V call is TRBV7-2, the J call TRBJ2-3; possibly TRBD2 for D (7 bases). From germline, CDR1 is SGHTA and CDR2 FQGNSA. Trimming pared 7 bases from V and 4 bases from J, leaving 18 bases between. The length of the CDR3 is 15 residues.

The V gene is TRBV6-5, the J gene TRBJ1-5, with D unclear. The germline V gene encodes CDR1 MNHEY and CDR2 SVGAGI. The V and J ends lost 7 bases and 1 base respectively, with 11 bases between them. This CDR3 is 14 amino acids long. The CDR3 DNA reads TGTGCCAGCACCGAGGAGTGGAGCAATCAGCCCCAGCATTTT. It yields the protein CASTEEWSNQPQHF.

The chain recombines TRBV6-5 with TRBJ1-3; 8 positions agree with TRBD1. Trimming cost V 0 bases and J 0 bases; bases outside gene matches: 1. Germline assignment: CDR1 MNHEY and CDR2 SVGAGI. CDR3 length: 16 amino acids. In DNA, the CDR3 is TGTGCCAGCAGTTACTCGGACAGGGCCTCTGGAAACACCATATATTTT. The encoded protein is CASSYSDRASGNTIYF.

The chain recombines TRBV19 with TRBJ1-5; D perhaps matches TRBD1 (6 bases). Per germline, CDR1 LNHDA and CDR2 SQIVND (reference sequence). The CDR3 loop spans 15 amino acids. V lost 4 bases to trimming and J lost 1 base, with 11 bases between them. For the CDR3, the DNA is TGTGCCAGTAGTAAGGGGGTGGAGAGCAATCAGCCCCAGCATTTT. Protein: CASSKGVESNQPQHF.

The table lists this clone with a count of one. This chain uses TRBV19 with TRBJ2-6, with D unresolved. V was clipped by 8 bases and J by 0 bases, with 5 bases between them. Germline values: CDR1 LNHDA, CDR2 SQIVND (reference sequence). This CDR3 is 13 amino acids long. The CDR3 region has the DNA TGTGCCAGTCTGTACTCTGGGGCCAACGTCCTGACTTTC. It translates to CASLYSGANVLTF.

The chain employs TRBV3-1 (or the pseudogene TRBV3-2) and TRBJ2-2, with D tentatively TRBD2 (5 bases). V lost 7 bases and J 0 bases, leaving 15 bases between the germline ends. Germline assignment: CDR1 LGHDT and CDR2 YNNKEL (reference sequence). This CDR3 comprises 16 residues. The CDR3 sequence is CASTLSGAANTGELFF. The CDR3 nucleotides are TGTGCCAGCACCTTAAGCGGAGCGGCGAACACCGGGGAGCTGTTTTTT.

This chain joins TRBV4-2 and TRBJ2-7; 8 nucleotides match TRBD1. V lost 4 bases, J lost 2 bases, and 4 bases stayed unmatched. The CDR3 spans 14 residues. Germline V gene sequence: CDR1 LGHNA, CDR2 YNFKEQ. CDR3 sequence reads: CASSLRTGPYEQYF. CDR3 bases: TGTGCCAGCAGCCTTCGGACAGGGCCCTACGAGCAGTACTTC.

This clone was seen a single time. The V and J genes are TRBV24-1 and TRBJ1-2; 7 nucleotides agree with TRBD1. This CDR3 region has 16 residues. Per the germline V gene, CDR1 is KGHDR and CDR2 is SFDVKD. V trimming: 2 bases; J trimming: 6 bases; junction bases outside the gene matches: 11. In DNA form, the CDR3 reads TGTGCCACCAGTGATTCTGGAGGTGACAGGGTGAATGGCTACACCTTC. This encodes CATSDSGGDRVNGYTF.

This clone showed up just once. The chain is built from TRBV6-5 and TRBJ1-6; D is uncertain. In germline, CDR1 is MNHEY, CDR2 SVGAGI. This CDR3 region has 16 residues. Trimming took off 0 bases at V and 5 bases at J, with 11 bases between the two ends. CDR3 coding DNA: TGTGCCAGCAGTTACTCCGATCCCGGGAATAATTCACCCCTCCACTTT. Residues: CASSYSDPGNNSPLHF.

The chain couples TRBV28 to TRBJ2-3; tentatively, D is TRBD1 (7 bases). The ends were cut back, 10 bases at V and 6 bases at J, with 35 bases in the middle. Germline V gene data show CDR1 as MDHEN and CDR2 as SYDVKM. This CDR3 comprises 19 residues. The CDR3, as DNA: TGTGCCATCGAGGGCCAAGACAGGGAAGGTTTTAGCGGTCCCGATACGCAGTATTTT. Encoded protein: CAIEGQDREGFSGPDTQYF.

V is TRBV3-1 (or the pseudogene TRBV3-2) and J is TRBJ1-3, with 9 bases identical to TRBD1. V lost 4 bases to trimming and J lost 10 bases; unmatched junction nucleotides: 2. This CDR3 has 12 residues. CDR1 LGHDT and CDR2 YNNKEL come from the germline V gene (reference sequence). CDR3: CASSPTGGTIYF. The CDR3 DNA follows: TGTGCCAGCAGCCCGACAGGGGGTACCATATATTTT.

The J gene is TRBJ2-5, the V gene TRBV7-9; 13 nucleotides line up with TRBD2. The germline gives CDR1 SEHNR, CDR2 FQNEAQ (reference sequence). The CDR3 is 16 residues long. J lost 5 bases, V lost 2 bases, and 5 bases had no gene match. The CDR3 DNA is TGTGCCAGCAGCTTACCCCGGACTAGCGGGAGTGAGACCCAGTACTTC. Its protein is CASSLPRTSGSETQYF. The whole variable domain, remainder taken from reference TRBV7-9 and TRBJ2-5, is DTGVSQNPRHKITKRGQNVTFRCDPISEHNRLYWYRQTLGQGPEFLTYFQNEAQLEKSRLLSDRFSAERPKGSFSTLEIQRTEQGDSAMYLCASSLPRTSGSETQYFGPGTRLLVL.

The chain joins TRBV27 to TRBJ2-3; 9 bases agree with TRBD1. J gave up 2 bases and V 3 bases, and 3 bases lay outside the gene matches. The CDR3 is 15 amino acids. Germline V CDR1 and CDR2: MNHEY, SMNVEV (reference sequence). CDR3 in DNA: TGTGCCAGCAGTTTTGGACAGGGGAACACAGATACGCAGTATTTT. As protein: CASSFGQGNTDTQYF.

The V and J genes are TRBV2 and TRBJ1-1; 12 positions agree with TRBD1. The V gene's germline CDR1 is SNHLY and CDR2 FYNNEI. The CDR3 totals 12 residues. V shed 8 bases and J 10 bases; nucleotides not matched to a gene: 5. CDR3 in DNA: TGTGCCAGCCGGGGACAGGGGGCTTCAGCTTTCTTT. It codes for CASRGQGASAFF.

This rearrangement joins TRBV2 to TRBJ2-3; 8 nucleotides align to TRBD2. Germline-derived CDR1 and CDR2 are SNHLY and FYNNEI. The CDR3 consists of 13 residues. After removal of 6 bases from V and 4 bases from J, the junction contained 3 bases not matched to a gene. CDR3 sequence: CASRGLVADTQYF. CDR3 sequence (DNA): TGTGCCAGCAGGGGACTAGTTGCAGATACGCAGTATTTT.

This sequence joins TRBV5-1 and TRBJ1-1, with TRBD1 identical over 8 bases. CDR1 and CDR2 (germline): SGHRS, YFSETQ. Unmatched junction bases numbered 4, after V lost 0 bases and J lost 6 bases. The CDR3 loop spans 14 amino acids. As DNA, the CDR3 is TGCGCCAGCAGCTTGGACGCAGGGGGCCCTGAAGCTTTCTTT. Its protein is CASSLDAGGPEAFF.

The chain couples TRBV19 to TRBJ1-5, with a weak D call TRBD1 (5 bases). Trimming removed 7 bases from V and 7 bases from J, with 14 bases in between. The CDR3 is 13 residues long. Germline CDR1 is LNHDA and CDR2 is SQIVND (reference sequence). CDR3 in amino acids: CASNRGVEQPQHF. CDR3 coding DNA: TGTGCCAGTAACCGGGGGGTCGAGCAGCCCCAGCATTTT.

The chain joins TRBV11-2 to TRBJ1-1, with D unresolved. Per the germline V gene, CDR1 is SGHAT and CDR2 is FQNNGV. Trimming removed 1 base from V and 1 base from J, with 4 bases in between. The CDR3 is made up of 13 amino acids. The CDR3 DNA is TGTGCCAGCAGCTTAGGACAGAACACTGAAGCTTTCTTT. Translated: CASSLGQNTEAFF. Together with reference TRBV11-2 and TRBJ1-1, the CDR3 gives the full variable domain: EAGVAQSPRYKIIEKRQSVAFWCNPISGHATLYWYQQILGQGPKLLIQFQNNGVVDDSQLPKDRFSAERLKGVDSTLKIQPAKLEDSAVYLCASSLGQNTEAFFGQGTRLTVV.

The rearrangement links TRBV6-4 to TRBJ2-1, with D tentatively TRBD2 (7 bases). CDR1 and CDR2 (germline): MRHNA, SNTAGT. Between the trimmed V and J ends, which lost 3 bases and 8 bases, there was a span of 14 bases. This CDR3 spans 14 amino acids. CDR3 nucleotides: TGTGCCAGCAGTGATTCGGGGGGCGGCGATGAGCAGTTCTTC. Residues: CASSDSGGGDEQFF.

This chain connects TRBV4-1 to TRBJ2-1; TRBD2 aligns across 10 bases. Trimming took 4 bases from V and 5 from J; bases not matched to a gene: 5. Germline V lookup: CDR1 MGHRA, CDR2 YSYEKL. CDR3 size: 15 residues. CDR3 DNA sequence: TGCGCCAGCAGCCGCCCCGGGACTAGCGACAATGAGCAGTTCTTC. Translated: CASSRPGTSDNEQFF.

This chain joins TRBV6-5 and TRBJ1-5, with unresolved D. Trimming cost V 6 bases and J 6 bases, with 3 bases left between them. The length of the CDR3 is 10 residues. Germline V gives CDR1 MNHEY, CDR2 SVGAGI. CDR3 residues: CASSFQPQHF. In DNA, the CDR3 is TGTGCCAGCAGCTTTCAGCCCCAGCATTTT.

The chain is built from TRBV19 and TRBJ2-3, with D unresolved. This CDR3 is 14 amino acids long. V was pared by 1 base and J by 1 base, with 6 bases between. Germline V gives CDR1 LNHDA, CDR2 SQIVND (reference sequence). The CDR3 bases are TGTGCCAGTAGTATAGGACTTCGCACAGATACGCAGTATTTT. Its translation: CASSIGLRTDTQYF.

This clone was seen only once. J is TRBJ1-4 and V is TRBV19, with D possibly TRBD1 on 5 matching bases. Trimming shortened V by 3 bases and J by 5 bases, and 13 bases separated the two germline ends. The germline V gene encodes CDR1 LNHDA and CDR2 SQIVND (reference sequence). This CDR3 spans 15 amino acids. CDR3 loop: CASSMGRPGNEKLFF. The CDR3 bases are TGTGCCAGTAGTATGGGAAGGCCAGGGAATGAAAAACTGTTTTTT. Using reference TRBV19 and TRBJ1-4 for the parts outside the CDR3, the full variable domain is DGGITQSPKYLFRKEGQNVTLSCEQNLNHDAMYWYRQDPGQGLRLIYYSQIVNDFQKGDIAEGYSVSREKKESFPLTVTSAQKNPTAFYLCASSMGRPGNEKLFFGSGTQLSVL.